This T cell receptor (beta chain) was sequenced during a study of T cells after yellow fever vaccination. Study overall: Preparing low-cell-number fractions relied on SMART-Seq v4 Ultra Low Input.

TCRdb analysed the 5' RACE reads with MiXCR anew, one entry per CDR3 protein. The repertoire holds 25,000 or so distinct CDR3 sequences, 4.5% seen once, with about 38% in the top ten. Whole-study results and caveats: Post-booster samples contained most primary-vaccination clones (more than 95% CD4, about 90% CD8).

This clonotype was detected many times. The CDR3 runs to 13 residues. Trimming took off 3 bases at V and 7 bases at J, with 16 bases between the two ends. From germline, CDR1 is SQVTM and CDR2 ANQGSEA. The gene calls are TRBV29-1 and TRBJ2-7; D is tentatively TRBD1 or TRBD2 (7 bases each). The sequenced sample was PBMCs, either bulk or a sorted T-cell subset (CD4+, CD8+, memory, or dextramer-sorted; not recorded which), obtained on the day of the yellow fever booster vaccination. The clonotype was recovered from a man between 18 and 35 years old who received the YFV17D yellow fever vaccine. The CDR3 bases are TGCAGCGTTGACCGGCAGGGGGAGGGTGAGCAGTACTTC. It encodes CSVDRQGEGEQYF.